This T cell receptor beta chain stems from a study of cytomegalovirus exposure and HLA in healthy donors (dated by TCRdb to 2016 to 2017). About the study as a whole: A later analysis indicated that the roughly 120 validation repertoires were generated on the platform also employed for the roughly 650 repertoires of the first cohort. The study aimed to test whether signatures of past pathogen exposure could be identified by cataloging public T cell receptors. Along with the approximately 600-subject first cohort, a separate validation cohort of around 110 different subjects was used. To predict cytomegalovirus infection status, the study brought together high-throughput TCR immunosequencing, statistical association of individual TCRs with disease status, and machine learning.

Study-wide findings and limitations: Cytomegalovirus status was reported to be diagnosed by the classifier with high specificity and sensitivity in both the original and validation cohorts. A later analysis had no HLA typing for the validation cohort, so co-occurrence there was scored across all 110 or so repertoires. In vitro tests confirmed that a few of the cytomegalovirus-associated TCR beta chains recognize cytomegalovirus antigens. Of the cluster scores, 85% to 95% were above 0 in a later analysis, which found that TCRs clustered in the first cohort also tended to co-occur in the 120 or so validation repertoires. Most TCR sequences were seen in very few donors, while some public TCRs were found in many individuals. It was suggested by the authors that the approach could potentially be generalized to other disease states and immunological phenotypes. In the study, 164 TCR beta chains were listed as associated with cytomegalovirus.

On this clone: Its cognate antigen has yet to be identified. Per-nucleotide qualities are absent, and no much larger clonotype sits a single base away.

CDR3 length: 15 amino acids, cysteine to phenylalanine. The only DNA kept is the CDR3, 45 bases in frame from the first base. Clipping removes 4 bases from V and 5 bases from J, with 7 as the unmatched junction base count. As encoded in the germline V gene, CDR1 is SGHDT while CDR2 is YYEEEE. The donors were included in the validation cohort of some 120 subjects, a group kept apart from the roughly 670-subject first cohort. Library construction relied on the immunoSEQ multiplex PCR assay. In the original analysis: A statistical classification framework was built to diagnose cytomegalovirus status from the catalog of TCR beta chain sequences. TCRdb provides this immuneACCESS table in a form limited to in-frame rearrangements. Some clones are lacking; in checked studies, under half of them reflect an unresolved V gene, and why the rest are absent is not known. Clone size and the V and J calls come from that table; the DNA yielded D and trimming. Counted in this sample were 200,000 to 250,000 clones; roughly 87% of them appeared once. The ten top clones hold around 12% of the sample.

This receptor chain uses TRBV5-6 and TRBJ2-5, with 11 central nucleotides matching TRBD2. This clonotype was obtained from a man aged 18 to 35 in good health and CMV-seropositive. Sample: PBMCs. The DNA reads as follows: TGTGCCAGCAGCGAGGGACTAGCGGTGATGGAGACCCAGTACTTC. This gives the protein CASSEGLAVMETQYF. Supplemented by the reference TRBV5-6 and TRBJ2-5 proteins around the CDR3, the complete variable domain is DAGVTQSPTHLIKTRGQQVTLRCSPKSGHDTVSWYQQALGQGPQFIFQYYEEEERQRGNFPDRFSGHQFPNYSSELNVNALLLGDSALYLCASSEGLAVMETQYFGPGTRLLVL.